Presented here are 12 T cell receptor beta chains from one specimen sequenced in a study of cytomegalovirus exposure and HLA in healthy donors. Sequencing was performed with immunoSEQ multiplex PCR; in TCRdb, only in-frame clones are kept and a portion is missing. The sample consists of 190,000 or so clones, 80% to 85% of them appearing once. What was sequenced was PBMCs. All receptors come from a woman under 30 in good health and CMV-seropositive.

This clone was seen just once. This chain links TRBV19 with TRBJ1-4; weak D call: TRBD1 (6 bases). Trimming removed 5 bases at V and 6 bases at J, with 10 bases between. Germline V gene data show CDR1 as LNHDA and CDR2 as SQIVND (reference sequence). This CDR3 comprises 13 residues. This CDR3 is CASSSNRDEKLFF. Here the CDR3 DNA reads TGTGCCAGTAGTTCAAACAGGGATGAAAAACTGTTTTTT. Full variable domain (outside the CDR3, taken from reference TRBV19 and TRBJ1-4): DGGITQSPKYLFRKEGQNVTLSCEQNLNHDAMYWYRQDPGQGLRLIYYSQIVNDFQKGDIAEGYSVSREKKESFPLTVTSAQKNPTAFYLCASSSNRDEKLFFGSGTQLSVL.

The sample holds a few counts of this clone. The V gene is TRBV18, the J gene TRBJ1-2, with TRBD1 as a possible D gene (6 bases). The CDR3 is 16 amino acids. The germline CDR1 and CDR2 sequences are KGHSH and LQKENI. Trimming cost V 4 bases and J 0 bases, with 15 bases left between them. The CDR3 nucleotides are TGTGCCAGCTCACGACAAGCCACAGGGACTAACTATGGCTACACCTTC. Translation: CASSRQATGTNYGYTF.

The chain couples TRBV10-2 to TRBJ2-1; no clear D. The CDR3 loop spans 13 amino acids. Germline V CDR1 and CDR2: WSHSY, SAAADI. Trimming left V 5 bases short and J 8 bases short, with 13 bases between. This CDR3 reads CASSFRGDDEQFF. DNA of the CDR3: TGCGCCAGCAGTTTTCGCGGAGACGATGAGCAGTTCTTC.

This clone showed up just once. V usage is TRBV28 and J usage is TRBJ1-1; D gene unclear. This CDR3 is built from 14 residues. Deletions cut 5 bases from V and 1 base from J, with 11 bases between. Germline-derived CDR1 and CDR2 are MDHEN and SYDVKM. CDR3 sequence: CASSPASRNTEAFF. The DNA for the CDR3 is TGTGCCAGCAGTCCTGCTAGTAGGAACACTGAAGCTTTCTTT.

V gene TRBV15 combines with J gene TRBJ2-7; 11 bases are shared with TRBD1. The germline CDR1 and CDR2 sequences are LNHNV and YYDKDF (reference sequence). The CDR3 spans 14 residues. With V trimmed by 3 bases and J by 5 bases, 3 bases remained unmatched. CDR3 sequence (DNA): TGTGCCACCAGCAGGGACAGGGGGCTTAACGAGCAGTACTTC. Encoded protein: CATSRDRGLNEQYF.

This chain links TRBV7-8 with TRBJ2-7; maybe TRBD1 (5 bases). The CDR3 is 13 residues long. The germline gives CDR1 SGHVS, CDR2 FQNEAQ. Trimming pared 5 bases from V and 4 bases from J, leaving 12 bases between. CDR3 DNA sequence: TGTGCCAGCAGCATCAGACAGAGATACGAGCAGTACTTC. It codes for CASSIRQRYEQYF.

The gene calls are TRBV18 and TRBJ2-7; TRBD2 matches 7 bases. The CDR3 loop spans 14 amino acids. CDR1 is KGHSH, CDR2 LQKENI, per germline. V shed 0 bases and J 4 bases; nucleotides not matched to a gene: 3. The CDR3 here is CASSPPGREYEQYF. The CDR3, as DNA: TGTGCCAGCTCACCACCAGGGAGGGAGTACGAGCAGTACTTC.

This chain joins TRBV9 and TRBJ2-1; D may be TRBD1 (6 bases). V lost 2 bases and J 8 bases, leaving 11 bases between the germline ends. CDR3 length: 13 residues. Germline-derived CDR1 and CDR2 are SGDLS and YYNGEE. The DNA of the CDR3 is TGTGCCAGCAGCGTGGGGGCCCATCATGAGCAGTTCTTC. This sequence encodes CASSVGAHHEQFF.

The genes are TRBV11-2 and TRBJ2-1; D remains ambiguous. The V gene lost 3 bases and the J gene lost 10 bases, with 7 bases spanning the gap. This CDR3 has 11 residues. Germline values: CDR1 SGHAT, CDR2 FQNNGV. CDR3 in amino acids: CASSFSGEQFF. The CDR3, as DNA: TGTGCCAGCAGCTTTTCCGGGGAGCAGTTCTTC. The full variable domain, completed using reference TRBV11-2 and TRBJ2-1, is EAGVAQSPRYKIIEKRQSVAFWCNPISGHATLYWYQQILGQGPKLLIQFQNNGVVDDSQLPKDRFSAERLKGVDSTLKIQPAKLEDSAVYLCASSFSGEQFFGPGTRLTVL.

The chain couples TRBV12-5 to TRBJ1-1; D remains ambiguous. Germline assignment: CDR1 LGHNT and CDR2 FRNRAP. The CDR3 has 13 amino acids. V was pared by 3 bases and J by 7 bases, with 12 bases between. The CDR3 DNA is TGTGCTAGTGGTTTTGGTGGGCCGAATGAAGCTTTCTTT. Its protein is CASGFGGPNEAFF.

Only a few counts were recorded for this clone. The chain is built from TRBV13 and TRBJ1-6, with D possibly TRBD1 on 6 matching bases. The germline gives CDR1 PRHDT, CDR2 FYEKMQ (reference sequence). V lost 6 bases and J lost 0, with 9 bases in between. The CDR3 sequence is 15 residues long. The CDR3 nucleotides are TGTGCCAGCAGAATACAGGGCTCCTATAATTCACCCCTCCACTTT. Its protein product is CASRIQGSYNSPLHF.

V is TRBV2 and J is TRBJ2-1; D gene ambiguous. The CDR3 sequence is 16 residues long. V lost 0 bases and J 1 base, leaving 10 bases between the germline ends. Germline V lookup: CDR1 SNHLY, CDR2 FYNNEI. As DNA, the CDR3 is TGTGCCAGCAGTGAAGCCTTGGGCGAATCCTACAATGAGCAGTTCTTC. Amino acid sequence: CASSEALGESYNEQFF. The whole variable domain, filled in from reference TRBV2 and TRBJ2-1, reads EPEVTQTPSHQVTQMGQEVILRCVPISNHLYFYWYRQILGQKVEFLVSFYNNEISEKSEIFDDQFSVERPDGSNFTLKIRSTKLEDSAMYFCASSEALGESYNEQFFGPGTRLTVL.